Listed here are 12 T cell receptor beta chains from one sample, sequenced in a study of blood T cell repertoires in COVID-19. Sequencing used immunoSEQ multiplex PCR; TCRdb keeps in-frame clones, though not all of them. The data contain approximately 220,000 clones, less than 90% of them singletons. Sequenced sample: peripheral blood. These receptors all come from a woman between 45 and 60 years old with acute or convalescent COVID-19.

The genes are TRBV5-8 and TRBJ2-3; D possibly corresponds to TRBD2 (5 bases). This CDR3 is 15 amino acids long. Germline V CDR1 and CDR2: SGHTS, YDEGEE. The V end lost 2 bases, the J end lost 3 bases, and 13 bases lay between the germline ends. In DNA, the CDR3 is TGTGCCAGCAGCTTTGGTGGGAGTAGGACAGATACGCAGTATTTT. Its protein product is CASSFGGSRTDTQYF.

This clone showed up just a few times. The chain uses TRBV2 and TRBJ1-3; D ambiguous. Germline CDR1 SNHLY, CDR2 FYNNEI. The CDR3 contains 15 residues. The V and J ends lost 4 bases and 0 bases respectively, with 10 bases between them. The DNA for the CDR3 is TGTGCCAGCAGTGCATACGGGATCTCTGGAAACACCATATATTTT. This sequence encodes CASSAYGISGNTIYF.

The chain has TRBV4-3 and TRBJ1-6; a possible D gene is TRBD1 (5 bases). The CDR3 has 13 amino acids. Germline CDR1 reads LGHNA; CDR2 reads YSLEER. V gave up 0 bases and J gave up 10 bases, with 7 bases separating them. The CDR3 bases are TGCGCCAGCAGCCAAGACGGGGGGTCACCCCTCCACTTT. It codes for CASSQDGGSPLHF.

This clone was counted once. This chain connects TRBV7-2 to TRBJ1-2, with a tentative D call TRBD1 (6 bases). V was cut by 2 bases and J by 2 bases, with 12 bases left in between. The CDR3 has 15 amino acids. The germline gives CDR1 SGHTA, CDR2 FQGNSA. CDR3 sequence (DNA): TGTGCCAGCAGCTTATCCCGACAGGAAAACTATGGCTACACCTTC. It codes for CASSLSRQENYGYTF.

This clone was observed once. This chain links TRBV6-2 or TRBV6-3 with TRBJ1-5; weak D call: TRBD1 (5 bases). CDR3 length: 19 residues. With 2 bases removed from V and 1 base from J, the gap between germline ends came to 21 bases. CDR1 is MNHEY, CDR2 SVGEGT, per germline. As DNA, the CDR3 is TGTGCCAGCAGTTACAGGCTTAGAGACAGTTTTACCAGCAATCAGCCCCAGCATTTT. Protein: CASSYRLRDSFTSNQPQHF.

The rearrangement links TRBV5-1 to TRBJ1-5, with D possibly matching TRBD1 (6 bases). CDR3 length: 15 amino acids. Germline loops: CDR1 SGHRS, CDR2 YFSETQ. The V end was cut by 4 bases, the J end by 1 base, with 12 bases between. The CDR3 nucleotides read TGCGCCAGCAGCCCGAGGGGGTTGAGCAATCAGCCCCAGCATTTT. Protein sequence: CASSPRGLSNQPQHF.

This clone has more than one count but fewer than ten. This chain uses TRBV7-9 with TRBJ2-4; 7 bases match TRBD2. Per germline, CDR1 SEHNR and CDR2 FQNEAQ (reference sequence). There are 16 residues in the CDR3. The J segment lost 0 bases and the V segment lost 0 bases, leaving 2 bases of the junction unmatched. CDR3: CASSLAGGIAKNIQYF. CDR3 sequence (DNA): TGTGCCAGCAGCTTAGCGGGAGGGATAGCCAAAAACATTCAGTACTTC.

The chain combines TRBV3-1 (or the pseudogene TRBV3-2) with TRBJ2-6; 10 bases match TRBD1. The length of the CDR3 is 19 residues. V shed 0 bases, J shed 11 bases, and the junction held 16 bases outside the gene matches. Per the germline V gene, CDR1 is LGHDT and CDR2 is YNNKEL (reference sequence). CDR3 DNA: TGTGCCAGCAGCCAAGATGTTCCGACAGGGGGCGAGGTAGAAGACGTCCTGACTTTC. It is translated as CASSQDVPTGGEVEDVLTF.

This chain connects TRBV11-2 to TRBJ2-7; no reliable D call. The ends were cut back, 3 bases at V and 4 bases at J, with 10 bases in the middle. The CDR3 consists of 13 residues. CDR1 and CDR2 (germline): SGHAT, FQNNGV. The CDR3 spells CASSLEFRYEQYF. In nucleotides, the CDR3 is TGTGCCAGCAGCTTGGAGTTTAGGTACGAGCAGTACTTC. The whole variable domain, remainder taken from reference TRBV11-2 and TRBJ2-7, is EAGVAQSPRYKIIEKRQSVAFWCNPISGHATLYWYQQILGQGPKLLIQFQNNGVVDDSQLPKDRFSAERLKGVDSTLKIQPAKLEDSAVYLCASSLEFRYEQYFGPGTRLTVT.

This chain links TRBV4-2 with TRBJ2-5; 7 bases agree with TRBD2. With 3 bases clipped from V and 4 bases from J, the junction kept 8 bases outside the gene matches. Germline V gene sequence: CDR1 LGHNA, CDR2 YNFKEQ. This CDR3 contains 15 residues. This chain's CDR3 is CASSQGPSGVETQYF. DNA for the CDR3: TGTGCCAGCAGCCAGGGGCCAAGCGGGGTAGAGACCCAGTACTTC.

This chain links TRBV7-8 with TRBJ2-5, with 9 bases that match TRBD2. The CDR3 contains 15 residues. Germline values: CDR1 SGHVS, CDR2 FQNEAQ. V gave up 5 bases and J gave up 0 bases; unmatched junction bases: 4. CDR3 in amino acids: CASSPTSGNQETQYF. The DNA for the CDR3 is TGTGCCAGCAGCCCGACTAGCGGAAACCAAGAGACCCAGTACTTC.

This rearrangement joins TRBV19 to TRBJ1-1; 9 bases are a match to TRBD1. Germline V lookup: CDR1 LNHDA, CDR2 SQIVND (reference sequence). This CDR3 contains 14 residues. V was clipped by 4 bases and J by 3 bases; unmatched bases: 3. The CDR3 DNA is TGTGCCAGTAGTACGACAGGGGGGGACACTGAAGCTTTCTTT. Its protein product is CASSTTGGDTEAFF.